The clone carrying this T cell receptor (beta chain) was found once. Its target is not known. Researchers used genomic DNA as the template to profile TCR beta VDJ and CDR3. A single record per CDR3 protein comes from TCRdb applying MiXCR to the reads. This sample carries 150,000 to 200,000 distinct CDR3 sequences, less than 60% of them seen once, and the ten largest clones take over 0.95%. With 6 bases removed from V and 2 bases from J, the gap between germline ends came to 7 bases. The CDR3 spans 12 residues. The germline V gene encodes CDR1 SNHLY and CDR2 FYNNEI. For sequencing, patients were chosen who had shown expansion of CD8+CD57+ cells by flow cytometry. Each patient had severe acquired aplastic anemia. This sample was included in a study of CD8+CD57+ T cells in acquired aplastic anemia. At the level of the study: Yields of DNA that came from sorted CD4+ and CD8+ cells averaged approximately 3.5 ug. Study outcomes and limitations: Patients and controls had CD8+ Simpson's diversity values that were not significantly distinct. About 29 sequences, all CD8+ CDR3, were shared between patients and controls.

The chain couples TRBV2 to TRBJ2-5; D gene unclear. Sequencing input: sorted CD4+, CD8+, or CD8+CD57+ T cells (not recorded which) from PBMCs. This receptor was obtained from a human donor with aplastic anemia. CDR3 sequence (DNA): TGTGCCAGCAGGATGGGACAAGAGACCCAGTACTTC. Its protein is CASRMGQETQYF. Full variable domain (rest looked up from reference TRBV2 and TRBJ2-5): EPEVTQTPSHQVTQMGQEVILRCVPISNHLYFYWYRQILGQKVEFLVSFYNNEISEKSEIFDDQFSVERPDGSNFTLKIRSTKLEDSAMYFCASRMGQETQYFGPGTRLLVL.